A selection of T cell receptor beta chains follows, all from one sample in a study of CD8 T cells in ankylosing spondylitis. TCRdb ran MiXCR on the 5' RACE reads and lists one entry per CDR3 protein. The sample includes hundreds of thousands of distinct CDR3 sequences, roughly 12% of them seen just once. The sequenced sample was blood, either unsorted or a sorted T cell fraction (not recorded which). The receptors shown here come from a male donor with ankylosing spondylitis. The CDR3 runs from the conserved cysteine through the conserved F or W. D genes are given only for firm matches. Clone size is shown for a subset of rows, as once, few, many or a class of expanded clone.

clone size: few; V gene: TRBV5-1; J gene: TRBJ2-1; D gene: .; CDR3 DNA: TGCGCCAGCAGCGAGGGTACACACAATGAGCAGTTCTTC; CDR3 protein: CASSEGTHNEQFF
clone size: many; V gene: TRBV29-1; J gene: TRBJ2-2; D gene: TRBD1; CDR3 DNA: TGCAGCGTGGGACAGGCCTACACCGGGGAGCTGTTTTTT; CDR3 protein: CSVGQAYTGELFF
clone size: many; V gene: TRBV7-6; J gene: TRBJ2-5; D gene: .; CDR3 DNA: TGTGCCAGCAGCTCTCGTGCTTTCCAAGAGACCCAGTACTTC; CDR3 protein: CASSSRAFQETQYF
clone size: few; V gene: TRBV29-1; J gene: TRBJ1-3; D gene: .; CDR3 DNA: TGCAGCGTTATTCCGGGGAATTCGGGAAACACCATATATTTT; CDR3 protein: CSVIPGNSGNTIYF
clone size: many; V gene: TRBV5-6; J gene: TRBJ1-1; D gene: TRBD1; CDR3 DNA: TGTGCCAGCAGCGGGGACAGCCCCTCGGAAGCTTTCTTT; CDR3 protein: CASSGDSPSEAFF
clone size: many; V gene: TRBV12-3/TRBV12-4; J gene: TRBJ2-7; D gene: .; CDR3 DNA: TGTGCCAGCAGTTTTAGTCAGGGTCGCGAGCAGTACTTC; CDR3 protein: CASSFSQGREQYF
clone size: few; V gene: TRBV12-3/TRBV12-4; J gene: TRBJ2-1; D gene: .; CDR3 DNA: TGTGCCAGCAGTTTTGGGGGTTGGAATGAGCAGTTCTTC; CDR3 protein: CASSFGGWNEQFF
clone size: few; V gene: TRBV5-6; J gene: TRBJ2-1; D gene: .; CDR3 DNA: TGTGCCAGCAGAACCGGGACCTTCGAGAGTGAGCAGTTCTTC; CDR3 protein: CASRTGTFESEQFF
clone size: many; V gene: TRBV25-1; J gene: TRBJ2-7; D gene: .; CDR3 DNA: TGTGCCAGCAGTGAATATAACACAGGCTACGAGCAGTACTTC; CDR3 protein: CASSEYNTGYEQYF
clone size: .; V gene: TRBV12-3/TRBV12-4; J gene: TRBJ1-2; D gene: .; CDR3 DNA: TGTGCCAGCAGTTTACGGGGGGTTGGCTACACCTTC; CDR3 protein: CASSLRGVGYTF
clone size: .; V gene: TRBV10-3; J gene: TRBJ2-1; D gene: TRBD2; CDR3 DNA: TGTGCCATCACTTCCCTAGCGGGAGGCCACAATGAGCAGTTCTTC; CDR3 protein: CAITSLAGGHNEQFF
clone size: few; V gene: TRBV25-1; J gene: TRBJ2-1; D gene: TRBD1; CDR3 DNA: TGTGCCAGCAGTCCTCTTCTGGGACAGCCAACCTACAATGAGCAGTTCTTC; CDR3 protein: CASSPLLGQPTYNEQFF
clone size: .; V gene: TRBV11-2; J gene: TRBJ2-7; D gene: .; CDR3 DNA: .; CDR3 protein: CASSGRQVSPYEQYFGPHF
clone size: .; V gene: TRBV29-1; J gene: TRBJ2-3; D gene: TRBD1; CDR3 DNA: TGCAGCGTTGCCCCCCGGGACAGGGGGCTCTGGCAGTATTTT; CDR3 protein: CSVAPRDRGLWQYF
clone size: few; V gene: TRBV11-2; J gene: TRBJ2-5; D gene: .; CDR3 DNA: TGTGCCAGCAGCTTACCGGGGGAGACCCAGTACTTC; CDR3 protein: CASSLPGETQYF
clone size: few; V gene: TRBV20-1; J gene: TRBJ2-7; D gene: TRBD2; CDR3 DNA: TGCAGTGTACCCAGGGCTAGCGGGTCCTACGAGCAGTACTTC; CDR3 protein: CSVPRASGSYEQYF